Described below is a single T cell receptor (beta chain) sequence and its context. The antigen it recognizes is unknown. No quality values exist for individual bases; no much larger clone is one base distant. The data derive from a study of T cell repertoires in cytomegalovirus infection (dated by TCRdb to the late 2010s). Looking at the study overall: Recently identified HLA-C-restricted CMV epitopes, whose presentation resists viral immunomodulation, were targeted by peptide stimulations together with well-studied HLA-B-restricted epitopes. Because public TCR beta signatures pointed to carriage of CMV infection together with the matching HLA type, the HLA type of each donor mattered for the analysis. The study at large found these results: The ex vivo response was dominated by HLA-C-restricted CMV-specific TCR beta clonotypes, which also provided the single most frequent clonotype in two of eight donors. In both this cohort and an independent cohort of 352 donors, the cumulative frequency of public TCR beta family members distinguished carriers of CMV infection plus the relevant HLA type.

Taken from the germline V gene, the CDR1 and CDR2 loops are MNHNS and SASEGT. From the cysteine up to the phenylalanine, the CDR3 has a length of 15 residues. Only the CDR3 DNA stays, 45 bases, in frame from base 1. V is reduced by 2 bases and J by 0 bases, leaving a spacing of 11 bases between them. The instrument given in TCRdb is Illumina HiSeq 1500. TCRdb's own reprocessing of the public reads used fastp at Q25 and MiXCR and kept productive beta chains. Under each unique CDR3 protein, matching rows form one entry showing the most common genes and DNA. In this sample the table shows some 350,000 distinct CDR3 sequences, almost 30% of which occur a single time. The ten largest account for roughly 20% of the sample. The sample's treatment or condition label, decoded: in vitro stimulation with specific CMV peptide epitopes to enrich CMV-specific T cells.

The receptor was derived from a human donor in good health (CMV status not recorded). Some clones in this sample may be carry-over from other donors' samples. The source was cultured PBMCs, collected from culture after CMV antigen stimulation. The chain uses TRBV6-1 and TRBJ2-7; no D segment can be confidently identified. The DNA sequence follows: TGTGCCAGCAGTGAATTTCGCCGGTCCTCCTACGAGCAGTACTTC. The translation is CASSEFRRSSYEQYF.